This T cell receptor (beta chain) was recovered during a study of T cell responses to AZD1222 COVID-19 vaccine. Study-wide context: Second-dose groups at about 4 or about 12 weeks were pooled. Study-level points and caveats: CD4 TCRs associated with vaccination spanned spike, dominating at 160-218 and 743-854. There were mostly white British donors and more females than males, and clonal diversity was possibly underestimated. Of the AZD1222 recipients, only five or six were seropositive at baseline.

This CDR3 is 14 amino acids long. CDR1 and CDR2 from the germline V gene are MDHEN and SYDVKM. The J segment lost 4 bases and the V segment lost 3 bases, leaving 5 bases of the junction unmatched. Data came from immunoSEQ multiplex PCR; TCRdb stores just in-frame clones and leaves some out. The table lists 200,000 to 300,000 clones, just over 90% of them singletons, with around 0.6% in the top ten. Turning to this clone: Antigen: not known.

V usage is TRBV28 and J usage is TRBJ2-7; 8 bases are a match to TRBD1. Sequenced here: peripheral blood, sampled on day 0 of AZD1222 vaccination. This TCR derives from an adult in good health. This CDR3 reads CASSFRGRGYEQYF. The CDR3 DNA reads as TGTGCCAGCAGTTTCAGGGGGCGCGGGTACGAGCAGTACTTC. Full variable domain (outside the CDR3, taken from reference TRBV28 and TRBJ2-7): DVKVTQSSRYLVKRTGEKVFLECVQDMDHENMFWYRQDPGLGLRLIYFSYDVKMKEKGDIPEGYSVSREKKERFSLILESASTNQTSMYLCASSFRGRGYEQYFGPGTRLTVT.